This paragraph reports one T cell receptor beta chain. Its antigen is not known. Produced via immunoSEQ multiplex PCR; TCRdb's table is partial and in-frame only. The sample includes fewer than 150,000 clones, 70% to 90% seen only once; the top ten take 1.5% to 2%. This record comes from a study of T cell responses to AZD1222 COVID-19 vaccine. Overall study context: Recipients boosted at about 4 weeks or about 12 weeks are pooled.

V shed 1 base and J shed 0 bases, with 16 bases lying between them. Looked up from germline, CDR1 is SEHNR and CDR2 is FQNEAQ (reference sequence). The CDR3 extends over 18 amino acids. Findings and limits, study-wide: Nearly half of spike-specific TCRs reportedly target unmutated variant regions. Spike-specific TCR breadth rose after two AZD1222 doses, and depth rose as well. Females outnumbered males among donors, who were mostly white British; clonal diversity was possibly underestimated.

This chain connects TRBV7-9 to TRBJ1-3; D is undetermined. This TCR derives from an adult in good health. The specimen was peripheral blood, collected on day 0 of AZD1222 vaccination. CDR3 nucleotides: TGTGCCAGCAGCTTAGGTTTATCGGGGTTCGGCTCTGGAAACACCATATATTTT. It is translated as CASSLGLSGFGSGNTIYF.